This T cell receptor beta chain is from a study of Ad26.COV2.S vaccination and SARS-CoV-2 variants. Study summary: Ad26.COV2.S arm of COV1001 included the donor.

Some clones are missing from TCRdb's copy, which holds only in-frame ones; the method was immunoSEQ multiplex PCR. Altogether over 450,000 clones are present, 80% to 90% being singletons, with the ten largest covering around 1.6%. Notes on this clone: What it binds is not known.

Treatment indicated: over 15 received Ad26.COV2.S at low or high dose, single or two shots; several received placebo; per-sample allocation not given. On day 63 after the first injection, vaccine and placebo recipients gave samples. Germline assignment: CDR1 LNHDA and CDR2 SQIVND (reference sequence). V shed 5 bases, J shed 1 base, and the junction held 6 bases outside the gene matches. CDR3 size: 15 residues. Overall study findings and caveats: Those who received the vaccine showed greater spike-specific TCR breadth than those given placebo.

The clonotype comes from a person between 18 and 65 years old who received the Ad26.COV2.S COVID-19 vaccine or a placebo. The specimen comprised peripheral blood, sampled in a trial of Ad26.COV2.S vaccine versus placebo. The J gene is TRBJ1-1, the V gene TRBV19; 8 bases match TRBD1. The CDR3 sequence: CASSGPGQENTEAFF. In DNA, the CDR3 is TGTGCCAGTAGTGGCCCGGGACAGGAGAACACTGAAGCTTTCTTT.